The 17 T cell receptor beta chains given below trace back to one sample, sequenced in a study of OX40 agonist ivuxolimab in advanced cancers. Measured with immunoSEQ multiplex PCR; TCRdb has only the in-frame clones, and not every one. The sample shows approximately 74,000 clones, 80% to 95% of them seen only once. Sequencing used CD4+ or CD8+ T cells sorted from blood, obtained in a trial of the OX40 agonist ivuxolimab. Every receptor here comes from an adult with an advanced solid tumor such as melanoma, head and neck, liver or kidney cancer.

This CDR3 reads CASSLTGRGVVDEQFF. CDR3 nucleotide sequence: TGTGCCAGCAGCCTGACGGGACGGGGGGTAGTCGATGAGCAGTTCTTC. The chain has TRBV7-9 and TRBJ2-1; 7 bases map to TRBD2. The CDR3 covers 16 residues. Germline CDR1 SEHNR, CDR2 FQNEAQ (reference sequence). V was clipped by 5 bases and J by 8 bases; unmatched bases: 15.

This chain joins TRBV5-1 and TRBJ2-2, with D maybe TRBD1 (5 bases). This CDR3 is built from 14 residues. The germline CDR1 and CDR2 sequences are SGHRS and YFSETQ. Trimming took off 4 bases at V and 4 bases at J, with 11 bases between the two ends. The CDR3 sequence: CASSVGQGTGELFF. The CDR3 nucleotides read TGCGCCAGCAGCGTGGGGCAGGGCACCGGGGAGCTGTTTTTT.

V gene TRBV10-1 combines with J gene TRBJ2-3; no firm D call. The V gene lost 4 bases and the J gene lost 2 bases, with 13 bases spanning the gap. Germline V CDR1 and CDR2: WNHNN, SYGVQD (reference sequence). This CDR3 region has 15 residues. CDR3 bases: TGCGCCAGCAGTGTCCCCCGGAATCACACAGATACGCAGTATTTT. Protein sequence: CASSVPRNHTDTQYF.

This clone has just one count. The chain combines TRBV2 with TRBJ1-2, with D unclear. The CDR3 is 13 residues long. In germline, CDR1 is SNHLY, CDR2 FYNNEI. V gave up 2 bases and J gave up 8 bases, with 12 bases separating them. The CDR3 DNA sequence: TGTGCCAGCAGTGAATATAGGGAATCCGGCTACACCTTC. Residues: CASSEYRESGYTF.

The table lists this clone with a few counts. This chain connects TRBV11-2 to TRBJ2-7; 7 nucleotides line up with TRBD2. The junction had 8 bases not matched to a gene; V was cut back by 2 bases and J by 4 bases. The CDR3 totals 15 residues. Germline V gene data show CDR1 as SGHAT and CDR2 as FQNNGV. The CDR3 DNA follows: TGTGCCAGCAGCTTACAAGGAGCGGGACTTTACGAGCAGTACTTC. Translating it yields CASSLQGAGLYEQYF.

The chain uses TRBV25-1 and TRBJ2-7; TRBD1 aligns across 9 bases. Germline trimming cut 3 bases from V and 2 bases from J; bases unmatched to any gene: 11. Germline CDR1 MGHDK, CDR2 SYGVNS. The CDR3 runs 17 residues. CDR3 nucleotide sequence: TGTGCCAGCAGTGATCGGTCGACAGGGGGTGGGGCCTACGAGCAGTACTTC. It translates to CASSDRSTGGGAYEQYF.

This clone has just one count. The chain recombines TRBV7-9 with TRBJ2-1; 13 bases map to TRBD2. The CDR3 contains 16 residues. Germline V gene data show CDR1 as SEHNR and CDR2 as FQNEAQ (reference sequence). The junction had 6 bases not matched to a gene; V was cut back by 4 bases and J by 6 bases. The CDR3 coding sequence is TGTGCCAGCAGCTCCACAGGACTAGCGGGAGCCAATGAGCAGTTCTTC. This codes for CASSSTGLAGANEQFF.

J is TRBJ2-1 and V is TRBV7-3; tentatively, D is TRBD2 (6 bases). CDR1 is SGHTA and CDR2 is FQGTGA in the germline V gene. Trimming removed 2 bases at V and 3 bases at J, with 11 bases between. The CDR3 sequence is 15 residues long. The CDR3 is CASSLAAGYYNEQFF. CDR3 DNA: TGTGCCAGCAGCTTAGCAGCGGGTTACTACAATGAGCAGTTCTTC. The full variable domain, completed using reference TRBV7-3 and TRBJ2-1, is GAGVSQTPSNKVTEKGKYVELRCDPISGHTALYWYRQSLGQGPEFLIYFQGTGAADDSGLPNDRFFAVRPEGSVSTLKIQRTERGDSAVYLCASSLAAGYYNEQFFGPGTRLTVL.

This clone was observed a handful of times. The chain recombines TRBV20-1 with TRBJ1-1, with unresolved D. This CDR3 spans 11 amino acids. Germline CDR1 is DFQATT and CDR2 is SNEGSKA (reference sequence). Trimming took 1 base from V and 11 from J, leaving 11 bases between them. The CDR3 sequence is CSARALREAFF. In DNA form, the CDR3 reads TGCAGTGCTAGAGCCCTTAGGGAGGCTTTCTTT.

This chain uses TRBV28 with TRBJ2-2; 8 bases line up with TRBD2. Germline loops: CDR1 MDHEN, CDR2 SYDVKM. The length of the CDR3 is 15 residues. The V and J ends lost 10 bases and 7 bases, in that order; junction bases with no gene match: 14. The CDR3 nucleotides read TGTGCCACCCTACTCGGGACTAGGGGCCTCGGGGAGCTGTTTTTT. Translating it yields CATLLGTRGLGELFF.

The V gene is TRBV18, the J gene TRBJ2-1; 12 bases align to TRBD1. The CDR3 runs 14 residues. J lost 9 bases, V lost 5 bases, and 5 bases had no gene match. CDR1 and CDR2 (germline): KGHSH, LQKENI. Here the CDR3 reads CASSTGTGGVEQFF. CDR3 coding DNA: TGTGCCAGCTCAACCGGGACAGGGGGCGTTGAGCAGTTCTTC.

This clone came up a few times. V usage is TRBV28 and J usage is TRBJ1-1; D might be TRBD1 (5 bases). The V end lost 5 bases, the J end lost 11 bases, and 15 bases lay between the germline ends. From germline, CDR1 is MDHEN and CDR2 SYDVKM. This CDR3 is built from 12 residues. CDR3 nucleotide sequence: TGTGCCAGCAGTCCCCGGACAAAGGGGGCTTTCTTT. This codes for CASSPRTKGAFF.

Only one count was recorded for this clone. The chain has TRBV19 and TRBJ2-1; 14 bases map to TRBD2. With 2 bases clipped from V and 14 bases from J, the junction kept 5 bases outside the gene matches. The CDR3 sequence is 14 residues long. From germline, CDR1 is LNHDA and CDR2 SQIVND (reference sequence). In DNA form, the CDR3 reads TGTGCCAGTAGTATAACGACTAGCGGGAGGGCGAAGTTCTTC. Translating it yields CASSITTSGRAKFF.

The V gene is TRBV7-2, the J gene TRBJ2-5, with 8 positions matching TRBD2. CDR1 and CDR2 (germline): SGHTA, FQGNSA. With V trimmed by 5 bases and J by 2 bases, 1 base remained unmatched. CDR3 length equals 13 residues. The CDR3 DNA is TGTGCCAGCAGCGGCGGGGGGCAAGAGACCCAGTACTTC. The encoded protein is CASSGGGQETQYF.

J is TRBJ2-1 and V is TRBV5-1; 14 bases are a match to TRBD2. CDR3 length: 17 amino acids. Germline CDR1 is SGHRS and CDR2 is YFSETQ. The V gene end was trimmed by 4 bases and the J gene end by 5 bases; junction bases not matched to a gene: 8. The CDR3 DNA reads TGCGCCAGCAGCAGGGGGACTAGCGGGAGTAGGGACAATGAGCAGTTCTTC. This translates into CASSRGTSGSRDNEQFF.

The genes are TRBV5-4 and TRBJ2-7, with TRBD1 identical over 8 bases. Trimming cost V 0 bases and J 1 base; bases outside gene matches: 6. CDR1 and CDR2 from the germline V gene are SGHNT and YYREEE (reference sequence). The CDR3 runs 16 residues. CDR3 sequence: CASSLDRGTLSYEQYF. The CDR3 region has the DNA TGTGCCAGCAGCTTGGACAGGGGGACTCTTTCCTACGAGCAGTACTTC.

This clone was recorded only once. The V and J genes are TRBV7-2 and TRBJ2-5; 9 bases align to TRBD2. Germline loops: CDR1 SGHTA, CDR2 FQGNSA. This CDR3 is built from 15 residues. J was trimmed by 0 bases and V by 4 bases; bases with no gene match: 3. The CDR3 sequence is CASSWGGGDQETQYF. The CDR3 region has the DNA TGTGCCAGCAGCTGGGGCGGGGGGGACCAAGAGACCCAGTACTTC.